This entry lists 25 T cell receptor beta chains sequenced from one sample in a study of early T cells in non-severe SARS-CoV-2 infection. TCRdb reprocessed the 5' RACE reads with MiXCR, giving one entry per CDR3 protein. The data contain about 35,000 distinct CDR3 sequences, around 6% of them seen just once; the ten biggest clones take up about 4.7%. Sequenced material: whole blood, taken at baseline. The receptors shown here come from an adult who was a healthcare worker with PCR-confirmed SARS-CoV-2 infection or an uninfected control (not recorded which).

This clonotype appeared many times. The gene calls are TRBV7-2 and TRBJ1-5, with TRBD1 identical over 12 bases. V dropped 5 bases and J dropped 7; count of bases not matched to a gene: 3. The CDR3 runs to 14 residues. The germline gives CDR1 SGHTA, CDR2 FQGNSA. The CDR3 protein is CASSPGTGGQPQHF. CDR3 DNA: TGTGCCAGCAGCCCCGGGACAGGGGGCCAGCCCCAGCATTTT.

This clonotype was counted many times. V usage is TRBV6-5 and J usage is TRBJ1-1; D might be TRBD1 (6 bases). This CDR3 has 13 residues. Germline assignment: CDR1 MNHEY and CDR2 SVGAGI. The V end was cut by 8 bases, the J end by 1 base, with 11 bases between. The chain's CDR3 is CASRGQKNTEAFF. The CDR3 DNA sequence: TGTGCCAGCCGCGGACAGAAGAACACTGAAGCTTTCTTT.

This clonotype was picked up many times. This chain's CDR3 is CASREGLDTQYF. CDR3 DNA sequence: TGTGCCAGCAGGGAGGGATTGGATACGCAGTATTTT. The V and J genes are TRBV2 and TRBJ2-3; perhaps TRBD2 as D (6 bases). V gave up 6 bases and J gave up 6 bases, with 10 bases separating them. Germline V gene data show CDR1 as SNHLY and CDR2 as FYNNEI. This CDR3 contains 12 residues.

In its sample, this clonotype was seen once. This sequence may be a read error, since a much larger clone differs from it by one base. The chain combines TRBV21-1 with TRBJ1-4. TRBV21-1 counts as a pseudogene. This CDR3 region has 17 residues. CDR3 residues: CASSKAGTPRENEKLFF. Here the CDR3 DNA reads TGTGCCAGCAGCAAAGCTGGAACACCGAGAGAGAATGAAAAACTGTTTTTT.

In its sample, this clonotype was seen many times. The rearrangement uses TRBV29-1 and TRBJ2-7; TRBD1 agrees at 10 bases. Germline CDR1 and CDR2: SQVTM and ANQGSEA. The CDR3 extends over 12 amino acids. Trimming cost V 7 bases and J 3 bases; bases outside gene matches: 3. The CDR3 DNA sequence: TGCAGCGGCCGGGACAGGGGCTACGAGCAGTACTTC. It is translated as CSGRDRGYEQYF.

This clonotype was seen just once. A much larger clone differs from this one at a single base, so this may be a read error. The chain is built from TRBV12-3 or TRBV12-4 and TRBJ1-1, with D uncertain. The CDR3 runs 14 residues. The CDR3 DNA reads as TGTGCCAGCGGTTTGTTCAACGTGAACACTGAAGCTTTCTTT. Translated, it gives CASGLFNVNTEAFF.

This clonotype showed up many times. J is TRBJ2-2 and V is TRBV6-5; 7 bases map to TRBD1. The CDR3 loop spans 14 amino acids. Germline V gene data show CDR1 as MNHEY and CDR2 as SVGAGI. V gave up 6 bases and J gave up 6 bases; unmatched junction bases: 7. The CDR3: CASRGTVRSGELFF. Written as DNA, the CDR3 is TGTGCCAGCAGAGGGACAGTCCGTTCCGGGGAGCTGTTTTTT.

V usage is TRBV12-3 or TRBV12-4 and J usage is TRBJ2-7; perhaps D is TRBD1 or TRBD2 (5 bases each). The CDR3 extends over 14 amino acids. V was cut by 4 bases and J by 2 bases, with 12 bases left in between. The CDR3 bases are TGTGCCAGCAGTTCCCGGGACCGAGCCTACGAGCAGTACTTC. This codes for CASSSRDRAYEQYF.

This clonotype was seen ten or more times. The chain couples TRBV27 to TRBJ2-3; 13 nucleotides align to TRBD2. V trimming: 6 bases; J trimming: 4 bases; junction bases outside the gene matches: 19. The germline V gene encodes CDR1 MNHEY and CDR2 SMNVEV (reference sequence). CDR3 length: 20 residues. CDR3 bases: TGTGCCAGCAGCGACCTGACTAGCGGGGGGCCCACAATTCCCCCAGATACGCAGTATTTT. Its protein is CASSDLTSGGPTIPPDTQYF.

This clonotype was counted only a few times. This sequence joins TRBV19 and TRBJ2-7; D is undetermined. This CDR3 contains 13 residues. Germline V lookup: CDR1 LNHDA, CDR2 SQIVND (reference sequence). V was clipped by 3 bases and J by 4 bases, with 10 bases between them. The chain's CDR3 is CASSMATGYEQYF. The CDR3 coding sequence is TGTGCCAGTAGTATGGCGACTGGGTACGAGCAGTACTTC.

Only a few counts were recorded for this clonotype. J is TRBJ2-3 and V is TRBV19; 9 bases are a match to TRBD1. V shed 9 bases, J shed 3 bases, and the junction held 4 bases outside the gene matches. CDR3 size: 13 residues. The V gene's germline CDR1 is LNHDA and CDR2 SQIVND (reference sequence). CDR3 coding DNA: TGTGCCAGACGACAGGGGGGGACAGATACGCAGTATTTT. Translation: CARRQGGTDTQYF.

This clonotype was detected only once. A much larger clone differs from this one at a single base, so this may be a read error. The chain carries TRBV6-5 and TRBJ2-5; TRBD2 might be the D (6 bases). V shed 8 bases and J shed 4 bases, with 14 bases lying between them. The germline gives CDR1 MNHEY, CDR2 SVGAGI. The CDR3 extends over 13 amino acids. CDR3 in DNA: TGTGCCAGCGAAAGCGCGGGGCGAGAGACCCAGTACTTC. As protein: CASESAGRETQYF.

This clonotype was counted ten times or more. The DNA for the CDR3 is TGTGCCAGCAGTCGCAGTGCAACTAATGAAAAACTGTTTTTT. Amino acid sequence: CASSRSATNEKLFF. The J gene is TRBJ1-4, the V gene TRBV25-1; no reliable D call. V gave up 5 bases and J gave up 0 bases, with 7 bases separating them. Germline V gives CDR1 MGHDK, CDR2 SYGVNS. The CDR3 is made up of 14 amino acids.

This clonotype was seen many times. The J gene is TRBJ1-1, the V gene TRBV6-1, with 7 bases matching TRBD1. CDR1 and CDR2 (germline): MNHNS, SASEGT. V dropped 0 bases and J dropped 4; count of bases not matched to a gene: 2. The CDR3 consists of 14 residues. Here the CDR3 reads CASSEAGGFTEAFF. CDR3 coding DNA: TGTGCCAGCAGTGAAGCAGGGGGCTTCACTGAAGCTTTCTTT.

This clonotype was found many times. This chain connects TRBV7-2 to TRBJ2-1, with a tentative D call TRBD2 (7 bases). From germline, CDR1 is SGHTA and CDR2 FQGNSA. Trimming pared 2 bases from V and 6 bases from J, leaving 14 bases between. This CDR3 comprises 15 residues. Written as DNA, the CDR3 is TGTGCCAGCAGCTTAAGGGCGGGGGCCCCCAATGAGCAGTTCTTC. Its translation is CASSLRAGAPNEQFF.

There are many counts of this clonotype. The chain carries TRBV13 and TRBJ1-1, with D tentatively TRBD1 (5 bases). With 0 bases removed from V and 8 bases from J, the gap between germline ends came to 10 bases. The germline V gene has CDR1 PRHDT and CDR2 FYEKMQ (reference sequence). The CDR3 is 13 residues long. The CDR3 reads CASSLGRTLEAFF. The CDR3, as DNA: TGTGCCAGCAGCTTAGGCAGGACACTGGAAGCTTTCTTT.

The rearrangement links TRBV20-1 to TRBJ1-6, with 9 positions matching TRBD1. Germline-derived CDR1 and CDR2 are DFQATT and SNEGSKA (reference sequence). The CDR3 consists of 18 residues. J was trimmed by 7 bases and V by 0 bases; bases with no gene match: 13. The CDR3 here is CSARDFDRGGQGNSPLHF. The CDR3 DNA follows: TGCAGTGCTAGAGACTTTGACCGCGGGGGACAGGGCAATTCACCCCTCCACTTT.

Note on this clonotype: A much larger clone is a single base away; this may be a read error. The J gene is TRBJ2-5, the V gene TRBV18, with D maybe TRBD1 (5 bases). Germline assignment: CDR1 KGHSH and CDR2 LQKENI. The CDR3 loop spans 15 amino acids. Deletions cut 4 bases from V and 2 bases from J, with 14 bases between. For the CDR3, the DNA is TGTGCCAGCTCACAGGGGCCCCTGGTACAAGAGACCCAGTACTTC. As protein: CASSQGPLVQETQYF.

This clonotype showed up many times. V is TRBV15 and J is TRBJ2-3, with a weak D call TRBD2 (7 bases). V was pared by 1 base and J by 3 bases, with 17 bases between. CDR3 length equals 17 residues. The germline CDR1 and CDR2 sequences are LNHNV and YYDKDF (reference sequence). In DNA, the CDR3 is TGTGCCACCAGCAGAGGTCCGGGGGGCGGTAAGACAGATACGCAGTATTTT. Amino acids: CATSRGPGGGKTDTQYF.

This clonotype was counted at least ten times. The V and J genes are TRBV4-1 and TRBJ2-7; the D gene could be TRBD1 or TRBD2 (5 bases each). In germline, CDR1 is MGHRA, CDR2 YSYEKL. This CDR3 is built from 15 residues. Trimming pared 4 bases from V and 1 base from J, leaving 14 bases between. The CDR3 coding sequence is TGCGCCAGCAGCCCCCTGGGACCGGGGTCCTACGAGCAGTACTTC. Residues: CASSPLGPGSYEQYF.

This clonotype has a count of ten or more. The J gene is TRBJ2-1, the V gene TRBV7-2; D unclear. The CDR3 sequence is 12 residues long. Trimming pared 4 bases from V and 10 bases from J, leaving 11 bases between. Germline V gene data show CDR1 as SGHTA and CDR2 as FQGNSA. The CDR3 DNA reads TGTGCCAGCAGCTCCCCATCTAGGGAGCAGTTCTTC. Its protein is CASSSPSREQFF.

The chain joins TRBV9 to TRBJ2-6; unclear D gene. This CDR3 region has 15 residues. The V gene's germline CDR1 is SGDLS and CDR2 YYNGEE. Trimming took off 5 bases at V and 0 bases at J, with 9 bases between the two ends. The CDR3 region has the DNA TGTGCCAGCAGACTCTCGGCCTCTGGGGCCAACGTCCTGACTTTC. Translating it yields CASRLSASGANVLTF.

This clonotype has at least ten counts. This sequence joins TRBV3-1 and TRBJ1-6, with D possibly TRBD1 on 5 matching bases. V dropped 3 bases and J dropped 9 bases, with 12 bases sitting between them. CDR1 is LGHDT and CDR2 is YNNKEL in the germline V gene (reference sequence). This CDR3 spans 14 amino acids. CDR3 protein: CASSQPTGGSPLHF. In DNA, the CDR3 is TGTGCCAGCAGCCAGCCTACTGGGGGTTCACCCCTCCACTTT.

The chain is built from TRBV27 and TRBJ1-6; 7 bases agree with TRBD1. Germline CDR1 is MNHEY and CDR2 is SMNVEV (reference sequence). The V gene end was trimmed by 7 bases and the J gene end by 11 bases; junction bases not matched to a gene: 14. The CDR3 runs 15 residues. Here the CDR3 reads CASNRLDRAYAPLHF. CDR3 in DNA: TGTGCCAGCAACCGGTTAGACAGGGCTTATGCACCCCTCCACTTT.

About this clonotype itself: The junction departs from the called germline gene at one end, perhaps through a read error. CDR3 DNA: TGTGCCAGCAACTCAAGGACTAGCGGAAAAACCTACGAGCACTACTTC. It translates to CASNSRTSGKTYEHYF. The J gene is TRBJ2-7, the V gene TRBV12-3 or TRBV12-4; 10 nucleotides match TRBD2. The CDR3 totals 16 residues.